Sequencing of this TCR beta chain was carried out in a study of T cells and copy number aberrations in small-cell lung cancer. The table came from immunoSEQ multiplex PCR; TCRdb's copy has only in-frame clones and leaves some out. The sample records 1,500 to 2,000 clones, around four fifths being singletons. Germline CDR1 is DFQATT and CDR2 is SNEGSKA (reference sequence). CDR3 length: 11 amino acids. Trimming left V 3 bases short and J 9 bases short, with 9 bases between. Comment on this clone: The antigen is undetermined.

General study results and limits: Adjacent lung showed higher T-cell richness and clonality than tumors; density difference nonsignificant. All specimens were formalin-fixed paraffin-embedded tissue, prone to sequencing artifacts.

Limited-stage small-cell lung cancer patients underwent surgery between the late 2000s and the early 2020s. No donor received chemotherapy or radiotherapy before surgery, nor immunotherapy before or after it. What was sequenced was normal tissue next to the tumor. This rearrangement joins TRBV20-1 to TRBJ2-1; D uncertain. This clonotype was obtained from a man aged 55 to 69 with small cell lung cancer. This chain's CDR3 is CSASPAPEQFF. Written as DNA, the CDR3 is TGCAGTGCTAGTCCTGCGCCTGAGCAGTTCTTC.